This T cell receptor (beta chain) was identified in a study of cytomegalovirus exposure and HLA in healthy donors (dated by TCRdb to 2016 to 2017). With regard to the full study: In an earlier analysis of fewer than 750 of the donors, less than 350 Gb of sequence data and approximately 120 million unique TCR beta sequences from about 180 million T cells were reported. About 300 gigabases of sequencing data and roughly 80 million unique TCR sequences made up an early release that covered some 640 HLA-typed donors. Of the 300 to 500 genotyped donors, approximately 81% were placed in the genetic ancestry cluster associated with self-reported Caucasian donors. The aim of the study was to test whether cataloging public T cell receptors could identify signatures of past pathogen exposure. The T cell repertoires of several hundred subjects were profiled by immunosequencing and related to cytomegalovirus serostatus. Along with the roughly 700-subject first cohort, a separate validation cohort of some 130 different subjects was used. To predict cytomegalovirus infection status, the study brought together high-throughput TCR immunosequencing, statistical association of individual TCRs with disease status, and machine learning. A later analysis re-examined previously published TCR beta repertoires from about 670 donors and added high-resolution HLA genotyping to investigate patterns of TCR occurrence. In the later analysis, no new phenotypic data were used to find candidate immune exposures; instead, reliance was placed on TCR beta sequences and their occurrence across donors. To decide whether each TCR beta V gene segment behaved as functional or pseudogenic, an earlier analysis of fewer than 750 of the donors relied on high-throughput TCR beta sequencing. Donor age, sex, ethnicity and CMV serostatus were collected together with the repertoire data. A later genetic analysis used genome-wide SNP genotypes for about 65% of the roughly 700 donors, treating that subset as a discovery cohort. All discovery cohort repertoires had been generated on a single sequencing platform. HLA typing included class I and class II loci at four-digit resolution. Typing coverage differed by locus: A, B, C, DRB1 and DQB1 were typed in roughly 620-630 donors, DQA1 in 500 to 550, DPA1 in 600 to 610, and DPB1 in approximately 450. About five DR-DQ haplotypes were treated as single units for association and clustering because of strong linkage in the cohort. Among about 400 genotyped donors of the cohort, an average of roughly 230,000 unique TCR beta nucleotide sequences was sequenced per donor, of which about 19% were non-productive.

Library construction relied on the immunoSEQ multiplex PCR assay. For the multiplex PCR, a mixture combining 60 forward primers for TCR Vbeta segments and 13 reverse primers for TCR Jbeta segments was used. The CDR3 region of rearranged TCR beta genes was amplified from genomic DNA with a multiplex PCR assay. Amplified TCR beta libraries were sequenced as 87-base-pair reads on the Illumina HiSeq System. The source study handled its data this way. Across the 500 to 700 repertoires, a later analysis counted approximately 83 million unique TCR beta chains, some 11 million of which were shared by at least two donors. A nearest-neighbor algorithm error-corrected the raw reads and collapsed the reads into unique sequences, merging closely related sequences to remove PCR and sequencing errors. To assign V, D and J gene segments, CDR3 sequences were aligned to IMGT reference sequences. Each retained sequence needed at least a six-nucleotide match to both a V gene segment and a J gene segment. A rearrangement counted as productive if the CDR3 had no stop codons and remained in frame with V and J, and every other rearrangement counted as non-productive. CDR3 was defined by IMGT convention, running from the second conserved V-encoded cysteine to the conserved J-encoded phenylalanine. The earlier analysis of a few hundred of the donors excluded any sequence lacking an unambiguous match to a single V gene segment. In an earlier analysis of several hundred of the donors, V segments were called functional above 56.7% productive rearrangements and were called segregating when the between-donor standard deviation exceeded 5%. To diagnose cytomegalovirus status from the catalog of TCR beta chain sequences, a statistical classification framework was built. V and J gene assignment, in a later analysis, came from comparing TCR nucleotide sequences with IMGT/GENE-DB human TR gene sequences. Using the TCRdist pipeline, a later analysis assigned CDR3 sequences along with most-parsimonious VDJ recombination scenarios. In a later analysis, each TCR beta chain was defined by its CDR3 amino acid sequence together with its V-gene family, and reads without a unique V-gene family were excluded. A later analysis removed 592 highly shared, low-generation-probability nucleotide sequences to deal with suspected cross-contamination and a sequencing artifact. For each public chain, a later analysis derived a clonal expansion index from normalized ranks of inferred template counts within each repertoire. In a later analysis, generation probabilities were computed with a VDJ recombination model fitted to out-of-frame rearrangements, and the resulting probabilities were checked against IGoR. In a later analysis, hypergeometric tests were used to score TCR-TCR, TCR-HLA and TCR-CMV co-occurrence, with a repertoire-size bias correction applied to TCR pairs. In a later analysis, false discovery rates were estimated by permuting HLA or CMV assignments 20 times. In a later analysis, co-occurring TCRs were grouped with DBSCAN, and TCRdist sequence similarity was added when clustering was performed within HLA-allele-positive subsets. For co-occurrence clustering, repertoires with fewer than 30,000 or more than 120,000 public chains were excluded, along with a handful of repertoires with anomalous nucleotide sharing. TCRdb retrieved this table from immuneACCESS and kept in-frame rearrangements only. Not all clones are present; in checked studies, unresolved V genes account for under half, and no reason is known for the remainder. V, J and clone size are those of that table, while D and trimming were read from the DNA. In all, the sample holds 100,000 or so clones, and around 85% of those were seen once. The ten top clones hold about 4.3% of the sample.

From the germline V gene, CDR1 is MGHDK and CDR2 is SYGVNS. The CDR3, cysteine through phenylalanine, is 14 amino acids long. Of all the DNA, just the CDR3 is kept, 42 bases in frame from base 1. V was cut back by 2 bases and J by 6 bases, leaving a gap of 14 bases between them. In total, 630 or so healthy bone marrow donors made up the cohort. At the time of sampling, every cohort member was nominally healthy, though immune exposures that went unrecorded were likely present. The donor was CMV seronegative and was included in the group of about 400 seronegative cohort members. A peripheral blood sample was provided by each donor, and peripheral blood mononuclear cells were used for TCR beta sequencing. The Qiagen DNeasy Blood Extraction Kit was used to extract genomic DNA from the blood cell samples. Overall study results and their limits: Most TCR sequences were seen in very few donors, while some public TCRs were found in many individuals. Compared with the 666-donor mean, donors in an Asian-associated ancestry cluster had fewer N-insertions in productive TCRs, according to a later genetic analysis. Only TCR beta chains were sequenced in this cohort, and the absence of alpha or paired-chain data limited detectable features. In a later analysis, 15,000 to 20,000 TCR beta sequences were associated with specific HLA alleles at a false discovery rate of 0.05. According to a later analysis, parvovirus B19, influenza, CMV and Epstein-Barr virus appeared linked to several top co-occurrence clusters. A later analysis found that TCR association rates varied across HLA loci, with DRB1 alleles showing the most associated TCRs and HLA-C alleles the fewest. According to a later analysis, most CMV-associated TCR beta chains appeared to be HLA-restricted, and the HLA associations seemed to be driven largely by CMV exposure. A further reported finding was that TCR beta sequences accurately predicted the HLA-A and HLA-B alleles for most subjects in the first cohort. A group of highly shared sequence variants was considered likely to be a technical artifact of the sequencing pipeline. The authors suggested that the approach could potentially be generalized to other disease states and immunological phenotypes. The 87-base-pair reads could not distinguish some IMGT-functional V segments, including TRBV6-2 and TRBV6-3, so those segments were excluded. Linkage disequilibrium might explain the correlated functional status among segregating V segments, but an unknown experimental factor could not be ruled out. The only immune exposure information available for the cohort was CMV serostatus. Assigning TCR associations to individual alleles was difficult when HLA alleles, especially DR and DQ, strongly co-occurred. In a later analysis, HLA-associated TCR beta chains were found to be more clonally expanded and to have lower generation probabilities than equally common non-associated chains. V-gene and J-gene trimming of TCR beta chains was associated with a missense DCLRE1C variant in a later genetic analysis, and the association was replicated in an independent cohort. The study gave a list of some 150 TCR beta chains associated with cytomegalovirus. The classifier was reported to diagnose cytomegalovirus status with high specificity and sensitivity in both the original cohort and the validation cohort. HLA typing was unavailable for some donors at each locus, so association tests used only the typed subset. Three of the identified cytomegalovirus-associated TCR beta chains were confirmed in vitro to be specific for cytomegalovirus antigens. Because counts were too low, approximately 18 rarely observed V segments, including chromosome 9 orphons, were excluded from the earlier analysis of some 590 of the donors. The presence/absence analyses assumed that sequencing depth was roughly uniform across donors, and that assumption may not be true. An earlier analysis of approximately 600 of the donors showed that most TCR beta V segments appeared in productive rearrangements either about 90% or about 30% of the time, which broadly matched IMGT annotations.

With respect to this clone: No cognate antigen has been identified for it. No much larger clonotype is one base removed from it; base qualities were not supplied.

The rearrangement combines TRBV25-1 with TRBJ2-7; the D gene is perhaps TRBD1, from 7 matching bases. The receptor's source is a young man in good health and CMV-seronegative. Sequenced input: PBMCs. In nucleotide form, the sequence is TGTGCCAGCAGTGAACGGGGGACAGTCTCCGAGCAGTACTTC. It translates as CASSERGTVSEQYF.